The 29 T cell receptor beta chains reported below all come from one sample, sequenced in a study of cytomegalovirus exposure and HLA in healthy donors. 13 Jbeta primers and 60 Vbeta primers were used for the PCR. The repertoire was sequenced with immunoSEQ multiplex PCR; TCRdb's copy has only in-frame clones and lacks some. The repertoire includes 210,000 or so clones, roughly 81% of them detected once, and 0.2% to 0.25% sits in the top ten. Sequencing was performed on PBMCs. All receptors derive from a girl aged 2 to 9 in good health and CMV-seronegative.

The chain is built from TRBV7-3 and TRBJ2-3; 16 bases line up with TRBD2. With 0 bases clipped from V and 14 bases from J, the junction kept 5 bases outside the gene matches. The CDR3 consists of 15 residues. From germline, CDR1 is SGHTA and CDR2 FQGTGA. The chain's CDR3 is CASSLTGTSGGAVYF. CDR3 DNA sequence: TGTGCCAGCAGCTTAACCGGGACTAGCGGGGGGGCCGTGTATTTT.

In this sample, this clone turned up a few times. This chain connects TRBV11-2 to TRBJ2-2; TRBD2 agrees at 10 bases. There are 15 residues in the CDR3. The germline V gene has CDR1 SGHAT and CDR2 FQNNGV. Trimming removed 2 bases from V and 6 bases from J; junction bases left unmatched: 3. The CDR3 sequence is CASSLKAGGPGELFF. CDR3 DNA sequence: TGTGCCAGCAGCTTAAAAGCGGGAGGGCCCGGGGAGCTGTTTTTT. The whole variable domain, filled in from reference TRBV11-2 and TRBJ2-2, reads EAGVAQSPRYKIIEKRQSVAFWCNPISGHATLYWYQQILGQGPKLLIQFQNNGVVDDSQLPKDRFSAERLKGVDSTLKIQPAKLEDSAVYLCASSLKAGGPGELFFGEGSRLTVL.

This chain joins TRBV27 and TRBJ2-7; tentative D call: TRBD2 (5 bases). CDR3 size: 13 residues. Germline V CDR1 and CDR2: MNHEY, SMNVEV (reference sequence). The V and J ends lost 1 base and 5 bases respectively, with 9 bases between them. The CDR3 region is CASSLYRGNEQYF. CDR3 sequence (DNA): TGTGCCAGCAGTTTATATCGGGGAAACGAGCAGTACTTC.

This clone occurred once. The J gene is TRBJ2-7, the V gene TRBV5-1; the match to TRBD1 covers 7 bases. Germline V CDR1 and CDR2: SGHRS, YFSETQ. Trimming removed 3 bases from V and 2 bases from J; junction bases left unmatched: 8. The CDR3 is 15 amino acids. The CDR3 here is CASSSSGTAPYEQYF. DNA for the CDR3: TGCGCCAGCAGCTCATCCGGGACAGCACCCTACGAGCAGTACTTC.

This clone appeared a few times. The chain is built from TRBV27 and TRBJ1-1, with a tentative D call TRBD1 (5 bases). This CDR3 has 13 amino acids. V was clipped by 8 bases and J by 1 base, with 11 bases between them. Germline lookup yields CDR1 MNHEY and CDR2 SMNVEV (reference sequence). Here the CDR3 DNA reads TGTGCCAGCGCCCTCAGGGAGAACACTGAAGCTTTCTTT. Amino acids: CASALRENTEAFF.

The chain employs TRBV6-5 and TRBJ2-5; 9 nucleotides align to TRBD1. The end of the DNA is better explained by TRBJ2-7, so the J call may be wrong. The length of the CDR3 is 16 residues. Germline-derived CDR1 and CDR2 are MNHEY and SVGAGI. CDR3 sequence: CASSYRTGDPRYEQYF. The CDR3, as DNA: TGTGCCAGCAGTTACAGGACAGGGGACCCCCGCTACGAGCAGTACTTC.

The sample holds a few counts of this clone. This chain joins TRBV6-1 and TRBJ1-1; D is undetermined. The CDR3 totals 13 residues. V gave up 5 bases and J gave up 3 bases, with 10 bases separating them. Germline V gene sequence: CDR1 MNHNS, CDR2 SASEGT. The CDR3 DNA reads TGTGCCAGCAGTAAGACTGCCTACACTGAAGCTTTCTTT. Amino acid sequence: CASSKTAYTEAFF.

As concerns this clone: This sample also contains other DNA sequences that code for the same CDR3. The chain couples TRBV4-2 to TRBJ2-1, with TRBD2 identical over 7 bases. V lost 0 bases to trimming and J lost 6 bases; unmatched junction nucleotides: 8. Germline CDR1 and CDR2: LGHNA and YNFKEQ. The CDR3 runs to 16 residues. CDR3 nucleotide sequence: TGTGCCAGCAGCCAAGATGTGCTAGCGGCCGCCAATGAGCAGTTCTTC. Translation gives CASSQDVLAAANEQFF.

The chain carries TRBV5-6 and TRBJ1-6; the D is unclear. Trimming removed 6 bases at V and 6 bases at J, with 22 bases between. Per the germline V gene, CDR1 is SGHDT and CDR2 is YYEEEE. The CDR3 contains 17 residues. The CDR3 nucleotides are TGTGCCAGCACCCTCCACGGAAAGCCGCGGGGTAATTCACCCCTCCACTTT. Translating it yields CASTLHGKPRGNSPLHF. The full variable domain, in which reference TRBV5-6 and TRBJ1-6 provide the parts outside the CDR3, is DAGVTQSPTHLIKTRGQQVTLRCSPKSGHDTVSWYQQALGQGPQFIFQYYEEEERQRGNFPDRFSGHQFPNYSSELNVNALLLGDSALYLCASTLHGKPRGNSPLHFGNGTRLTVT.

There are a few counts of this clone. V gene TRBV7-8 combines with J gene TRBJ2-1; 12 nucleotides match TRBD2. The germline V gene encodes CDR1 SGHVS and CDR2 FQNEAQ. The CDR3 has 15 residues. Germline trimming cut 8 bases from V and 4 bases from J; bases unmatched to any gene: 6. The CDR3 DNA reads TGTGCCAGCTATAACCTAGCGGGAGGGTACAATGAGCAGTTCTTC. Its translation is CASYNLAGGYNEQFF.

This clone has just one count. This chain's CDR3 is CSLGVAGSDTQYF. In DNA, the CDR3 is TGCAGCCTTGGAGTAGCGGGATCAGATACGCAGTATTTT. The chain carries TRBV29-1 and TRBJ2-3; 8 bases align to TRBD2. CDR1 is SQVTM and CDR2 is ANQGSEA in the germline V gene. V lost 8 bases to trimming and J lost 4 bases; unmatched junction nucleotides: 8. The CDR3 has 13 residues.

The rearrangement joins TRBV25-1 to TRBJ2-3; 8 nucleotides agree with TRBD1. Unmatched junction bases numbered 9, after V lost 1 base and J lost 0 bases. Germline V gene sequence: CDR1 MGHDK, CDR2 SYGVNS. The CDR3 is 18 residues long. Written as DNA, the CDR3 is TGTGCCAGCAGTGAATTGGGCCAGGGGGCTTTGAGCACAGATACGCAGTATTTT. Translation gives CASSELGQGALSTDTQYF.

This chain joins TRBV7-9 and TRBJ2-5; weak D call: TRBD1 (5 bases). Between the trimmed V and J ends, which lost 5 bases and 4 bases, there was a span of 11 bases. Germline V gives CDR1 SEHNR, CDR2 FQNEAQ (reference sequence). The CDR3 is made up of 13 amino acids. CDR3 protein: CASSSRVGETQYF. CDR3 bases: TGTGCCAGCAGCAGCAGGGTCGGAGAGACCCAGTACTTC.

The V gene is TRBV6-5, the J gene TRBJ2-7; 14 nucleotides line up with TRBD2. The CDR3 spans 15 residues. Germline V gives CDR1 MNHEY, CDR2 SVGAGI. V lost 4 bases and J lost 4; bases outside the gene matches: 3. This CDR3 is CASSLGLAGVYEQYF. The CDR3 DNA is TGTGCCAGCAGTTTGGGACTAGCGGGGGTTTACGAGCAGTACTTC.

The chain uses TRBV30 and TRBJ2-7; 8 nucleotides match TRBD1. J was trimmed by 6 bases and V by 1 base; bases with no gene match: 8. The CDR3 has 14 residues. CDR1 and CDR2 from the germline V gene are GTSNPN and SVGIG (reference sequence). The DNA of the CDR3 is TGTGCCTGGAGTGAAGGCCAGGGGGCCGCCGAGCAGTACTTC. It codes for CAWSEGQGAAEQYF.

The chain couples TRBV7-9 to TRBJ1-1, with 9 bases fitting TRBD1. Losses at the gene ends were 3 bases for V and 7 bases for J; bases not matched to a gene: 6. The germline gives CDR1 SEHNR, CDR2 FQNEAQ (reference sequence). There are 14 residues in the CDR3. In nucleotides, the CDR3 is TGTGCCAGCAGCTTTACAGGGGGCATCGGTGAAGCTTTCTTT. Translated: CASSFTGGIGEAFF. Full variable domain (outside the CDR3, taken from reference TRBV7-9 and TRBJ1-1): DTGVSQNPRHKITKRGQNVTFRCDPISEHNRLYWYRQTLGQGPEFLTYFQNEAQLEKSRLLSDRFSAERPKGSFSTLEIQRTEQGDSAMYLCASSFTGGIGEAFFGQGTRLTVV.

This chain connects TRBV23-1 to TRBJ1-1; D is undetermined. TRBV23-1 is known as an ORF, though its function is uncertain. The CDR3 totals 18 residues. Deletions cut 0 bases from V and 5 bases from J, with 22 bases between. CDR3 amino acids: CASSQSPRYGVGRTEAFF. DNA for the CDR3: TGCGCCAGCAGTCAATCGCCTCGTTACGGGGTGGGGAGGACTGAAGCTTTCTTT.

V usage is TRBV2 and J usage is TRBJ1-6; D uncertain. V was clipped by 6 bases and J by 5 bases, with 17 bases between them. The CDR3 has 16 amino acids. In germline, CDR1 is SNHLY, CDR2 FYNNEI. The CDR3 spells CASSETRQVNNSPLHF. The CDR3 nucleotides read TGTGCCAGCAGCGAGACCCGGCAGGTTAATAATTCACCCCTCCACTTT.

With regard to this clone: One end of the junction does not line up with germline, which may come from a read error. The same CDR3 can be traced to other DNA sequences in this sample. The CDR3 bases are TGTGCCAGCAGTGTGAAGGGGTGGCAGCCCCAGCATTTC. It is translated as CASSVKGWQPQHF. The chain is built from TRBV6-1 and TRBJ1-5; D might be TRBD1 (5 bases). Germline assignment: CDR1 MNHNS and CDR2 SASEGT. The CDR3 totals 13 residues.

This rearrangement joins TRBV2 to TRBJ2-3; TRBD2 aligns across 11 bases. This CDR3 spans 15 amino acids. V shed 4 bases and J 4 bases; nucleotides not matched to a gene: 4. Germline lookup yields CDR1 SNHLY and CDR2 FYNNEI. The CDR3 sequence is CASSGRSGGADTQYF. CDR3 DNA: TGTGCCAGCAGTGGCCGTAGCGGGGGGGCAGATACGCAGTATTTT. Full variable domain (outside the CDR3, taken from reference TRBV2 and TRBJ2-3): EPEVTQTPSHQVTQMGQEVILRCVPISNHLYFYWYRQILGQKVEFLVSFYNNEISEKSEIFDDQFSVERPDGSNFTLKIRSTKLEDSAMYFCASSGRSGGADTQYFGPGTRLTVL.

This clone turned up a few times. The V and J genes are TRBV5-1 and TRBJ1-2, with TRBD1 as a possible D gene (5 bases). Deletions cut 4 bases from V and 2 bases from J, with 12 bases between. Germline CDR1 reads SGHRS; CDR2 reads YFSETQ. The CDR3 loop spans 14 amino acids. The CDR3 region is CASSGQGGNYGYTF. CDR3 sequence (DNA): TGCGCCAGCAGCGGGCAGGGAGGAAACTATGGCTACACCTTC.

About this clone: Other DNA sequences from this sample encode an identical CDR3 as well. The rearrangement links TRBV19 to TRBJ1-2; 11 bases are a match to TRBD1. In germline, CDR1 is LNHDA, CDR2 SQIVND (reference sequence). CDR3 length: 13 residues. With V trimmed by 6 bases and J by 5 bases, 2 bases remained unmatched. CDR3 nucleotide sequence: TGTGCCAGTAGGGACAGGGGGCCGTATGGCTACACCTTC. This gives the protein CASRDRGPYGYTF.

The V gene is TRBV4-1, the J gene TRBJ2-5, with TRBD2 matching over 9 bases. The J segment lost 5 bases and the V segment lost 10 bases, leaving 11 bases of the junction unmatched. Per germline, CDR1 MGHRA and CDR2 YSYEKL. The CDR3 length is 14 residues. CDR3 loop: CATRGGAGSETQYF. CDR3 DNA: TGCGCCACTCGCGGGGGGGCCGGATCTGAGACCCAGTACTTC.

The chain has TRBV6-1 and TRBJ1-4, with D possibly being TRBD1 (6 bases). The germline CDR1 and CDR2 sequences are MNHNS and SASEGT. With 6 bases removed from V and 5 bases from J, the gap between germline ends came to 10 bases. The CDR3 runs to 13 residues. In nucleotides, the CDR3 is TGTGCCAGCAGGGTCCAGGGGAATGAAAAACTGTTTTTT. Translating gives CASRVQGNEKLFF.

The chain recombines TRBV2 with TRBJ2-3; 7 nucleotides align to TRBD2. Germline CDR1 reads SNHLY; CDR2 reads FYNNEI. J gave up 5 bases and V 6 bases, and 11 bases lay outside the gene matches. The CDR3 is 15 residues long. CDR3 bases: TGTGCCAGCAGGGGCGGACTAGTCAGTGGAGATACGCAGTATTTT. As protein: CASRGGLVSGDTQYF.

The rearrangement uses TRBV25-1 and TRBJ1-4; possible D gene TRBD1, 5 bases. The ends were cut back, 6 bases at V and 8 bases at J, with 22 bases in the middle. The V gene's germline CDR1 is MGHDK and CDR2 SYGVNS. This CDR3 spans 16 amino acids. Written as DNA, the CDR3 is TGTGCCAGCAGCAACATGCCAGGGAAAACTTTCGAAAAACTGTTTTTT. This encodes CASSNMPGKTFEKLFF.

The chain joins TRBV19 to TRBJ1-2; weak D call: TRBD1 (5 bases). Germline V gene lookup returns CDR1 LNHDA and CDR2 SQIVND (reference sequence). The CDR3 totals 13 residues. V gave up 7 bases and J gave up 4 bases, with 13 bases separating them. CDR3 DNA: TGTGCCAGTACAAGGGGTGTCGCCTATGGCTACACCTTC. Translation gives CASTRGVAYGYTF. Together with reference TRBV19 and TRBJ1-2, the CDR3 gives the full variable domain: DGGITQSPKYLFRKEGQNVTLSCEQNLNHDAMYWYRQDPGQGLRLIYYSQIVNDFQKGDIAEGYSVSREKKESFPLTVTSAQKNPTAFYLCASTRGVAYGYTFGSGTRLTVV.

The chain is built from TRBV5-1 and TRBJ2-1; tentative D call: TRBD1 (6 bases). V lost 0 bases and J 4 bases, leaving 11 bases between the germline ends. Germline values: CDR1 SGHRS, CDR2 YFSETQ. The CDR3 consists of 15 residues. The CDR3: CASSLAAGVYNEQFF. The CDR3 bases are TGCGCCAGCAGCTTGGCCGCAGGGGTATACAATGAGCAGTTCTTC.

V gene TRBV7-6 combines with J gene TRBJ2-3; TRBD1 matches at 7 bases. V dropped 7 bases and J dropped 2; count of bases not matched to a gene: 9. This CDR3 comprises 15 residues. The germline gives CDR1 SGHVS, CDR2 FNYEAQ. The CDR3 spells CASTPGQFLTDTQYF. The CDR3 DNA follows: TGTGCCAGCACCCCGGGACAGTTCCTCACAGATACGCAGTATTTT.